This entry describes one TCR beta chain. What it binds is not known. The repertoire was sequenced with immunoSEQ multiplex PCR; TCRdb's copy has only in-frame clones and lacks some. There are around 180,000 clones in the sample; approximately 92% occur only once, and 8% to 13% lies in the top ten. The record originates from a study of T cell responses to AZD1222 COVID-19 vaccine. Trimming cost V 4 bases and J 1 base; bases outside gene matches: 3. This CDR3 comprises 15 residues. CDR1 and CDR2 from the germline V gene are MNHEY and SMNVEV (reference sequence). Findings of the study overall: No day 14 peak samples; only post-peak repertoires were characterized. The study found vaccine-associated CD4 TCRs spanning spike, dominant at 160-218 and 743-854. Donors were mostly white British, more females; clonal diversity possibly underestimated. Baseline serology detected seropositivity in only five or six AZD1222 recipients.

The clonotype originates from an adult in good health. Specimen: peripheral blood, collected on day 0 of AZD1222 vaccination. This sequence joins TRBV27 and TRBJ2-3; 9 bases are shared with TRBD2. CDR3 in amino acids: CASSWIAGGTDTQYF. The DNA for the CDR3 is TGTGCCAGCAGTTGGATAGCGGGAGGCACAGATACGCAGTATTTT.